The 8 T cell receptor beta chains reported below all come from one sample, sequenced in a study of CD8 T cells in Susac syndrome. Reverse transcription of about 0.45 to 1 ug RNA was performed with random hexamers. TCRdb redid the calling of the immunoSEQ multiplex PCR reads with MiXCR, one entry per CDR3 protein. Among about 52,000 distinct CDR3 sequences, 93% were seen once, and the ten largest hold 0.4% to 0.55%. Sequencing input: CD8+ T cells from PBMCs. These receptors were taken from a human donor with multiple sclerosis.

The rearrangement links TRBV11-2 to TRBJ1-2; 7 bases align to TRBD1. CDR1 and CDR2 (germline): SGHAT, FQNNGV. This CDR3 is built from 15 residues. The V gene end was trimmed by 4 bases and the J gene end by 7 bases; junction bases not matched to a gene: 12. CDR3 protein: CASSSFTGDPIGYTF. The CDR3, as DNA: TGTGCCAGCAGCTCCTTCACAGGGGACCCTATTGGCTACACCTTC.

This sequence joins TRBV28 and TRBJ2-5; the D is unclear. Germline values: CDR1 MDHEN, CDR2 SYDVKM. Trimming cost V 4 bases and J 5 bases, with 11 bases left between them. This CDR3 is built from 13 residues. The DNA of the CDR3 is TGTGCCAGCAGTTCTCTGCCTTGGGAGACCCAGTACTTC. Translation gives CASSSLPWETQYF. Supplemented by reference TRBV28 and TRBJ2-5, the full variable domain reads DVKVTQSSRYLVKRTGEKVFLECVQDMDHENMFWYRQDPGLGLRLIYFSYDVKMKEKGDIPEGYSVSREKKERFSLILESASTNQTSMYLCASSSLPWETQYFGPGTRLLVL.

This sequence joins TRBV7-8 and TRBJ2-7; 7 positions match TRBD1. CDR1 and CDR2 from the germline V gene are SGHVS and FQNEAQ. The CDR3 length is 16 residues. V shed 3 bases and J 3 bases; nucleotides not matched to a gene: 11. DNA for the CDR3: TGTGCCAGCAGCTTCCCTACGACAGGGATCTTCTACGAGCAGTACTTC. This gives the protein CASSFPTTGIFYEQYF. Full variable domain (remainder filled in from reference TRBV7-8 and TRBJ2-7): GAGVSQSPRYKVAKRGQDVALRCDPISGHVSLFWYQQALGQGPEFLTYFQNEAQLDKSGLPSDRFFAERPEGSVSTLKIQRTQQEDSAVYLCASSFPTTGIFYEQYFGPGTRLTVT.

A single count supports this clonotype. This chain joins TRBV25-1 and TRBJ1-2; D is unclear. Trimming took 2 bases from V and 7 from J, leaving 5 bases between them. CDR1 and CDR2 from the germline V gene are MGHDK and SYGVNS. CDR3 size: 11 residues. This CDR3 reads CASSEISGYTF. In DNA, the CDR3 is TGTGCCAGCAGTGAAATAAGTGGCTACACCTTC.

This chain connects TRBV3-1 to TRBJ2-7; D is uncertain. The CDR3 contains 13 residues. Germline V gives CDR1 LGHDT, CDR2 YNNKEL (reference sequence). Deletions cut 1 base from V and 3 bases from J, with 7 bases between. The CDR3 DNA reads as TGTGCCAGCAGCCAAGGAAGAGGCTACGAGCAGTACTTC. Translation: CASSQGRGYEQYF.

The rearrangement uses TRBV6-2 or TRBV6-3 and TRBJ1-1; TRBD1 matches 7 bases. V dropped 4 bases and J dropped 0; count of bases not matched to a gene: 5. This CDR3 comprises 15 residues. Germline CDR1 is MNHEY and CDR2 is SVGEGT. CDR3 nucleotides: TGTGCCAGCAGTTTCGACAGGGAGCTGAACACTGAAGCTTTCTTT. It is translated as CASSFDRELNTEAFF.

This chain links TRBV12-3 or TRBV12-4 with TRBJ1-2; perhaps TRBD1 as D (5 bases). This CDR3 region has 13 residues. V lost 5 bases and J 3 bases, leaving 10 bases between the germline ends. Written as DNA, the CDR3 is TGTGCCAGCAGTCATCAGGGTGACTATGGCTACACCTTC. It codes for CASSHQGDYGYTF.

The CDR3 loop is CASSPRVANYGYTF. The CDR3 nucleotides are TGCGCCAGCAGCCCAAGGGTAGCTAACTATGGCTACACCTTC. V usage is TRBV4-3 and J usage is TRBJ1-2; D gene uncertain. V dropped 4 bases and J dropped 0 bases, with 9 bases sitting between them. Germline-derived CDR1 and CDR2 are LGHNA and YSLEER. The CDR3 runs to 14 residues.